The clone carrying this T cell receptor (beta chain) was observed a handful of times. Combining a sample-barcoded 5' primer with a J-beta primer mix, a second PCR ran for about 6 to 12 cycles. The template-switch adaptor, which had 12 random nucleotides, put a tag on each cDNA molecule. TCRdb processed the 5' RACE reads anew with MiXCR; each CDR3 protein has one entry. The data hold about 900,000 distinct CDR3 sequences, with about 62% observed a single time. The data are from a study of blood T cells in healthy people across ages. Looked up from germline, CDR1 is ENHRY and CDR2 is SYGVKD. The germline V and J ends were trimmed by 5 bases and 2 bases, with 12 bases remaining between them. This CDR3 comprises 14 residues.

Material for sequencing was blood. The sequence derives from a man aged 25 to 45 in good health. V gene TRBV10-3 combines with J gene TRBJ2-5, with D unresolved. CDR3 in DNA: TGTGCCATCAGTTTGGACGGATCGCAAGAGACCCAGTACTTC. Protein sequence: CAISLDGSQETQYF.